The table lists the clone carrying this TCR beta chain with a few counts. The target antigen is unknown. Libraries for TCRalpha and TCRbeta carried sample barcodes and unique molecular identifiers via 5'RACE. TCRdb processed the 5' RACE reads anew with MiXCR; each CDR3 protein has one entry. The table lists roughly 450,000 distinct CDR3 sequences, about 20% of them singletons. This CDR3 comprises 16 residues. The V gene lost 5 bases and the J gene lost 2 bases, with 17 bases spanning the gap. CDR1 is SEHNR and CDR2 is FQNEAQ in the germline V gene (reference sequence). The data are from a study of T-cell memory formation after mild COVID-19. Study-level points and caveats: Whether second-wave clones peaking at day 37 were SARS-CoV-2 specific went unconfirmed. Pre-infection memory held some responding clones, suggesting pre-existing cross-reactive T cells responded. Those CD4+ clones that contracted were mainly in CM and EM (CD8+ ones in EMRA).

What was sequenced was PBMCs or a T cell subset sorted from them (not recorded which). The chain carries TRBV7-9 and TRBJ2-3; perhaps TRBD2 as D (5 bases). This clonotype was obtained from a man between 18 and 29 years old who had mild COVID-19 (a few samples of this study predate the infection). Cell type and time point are not known. In DNA form, the CDR3 reads TGTGCCAGCAGCCCCAAGGACTTAATGCTCACAGATACGCAGTATTTT. It encodes CASSPKDLMLTDTQYF.